These 10 T cell receptor beta chains were sequenced from one sample in a study of vaccination effects on CD4 cells after COVID-19. Clones were sequenced by immunoSEQ multiplex PCR, and TCRdb holds only the in-frame ones, with some missing. There are fewer than 50,000 clones in the sample; approximately 82% occur only once, and 2% lies in the top ten. Their cognate antigens are unknown. Under the ViraFEST assay, PBMC were stimulated with viral peptide pools so that antigen-specific CD4+ T cells expanded. Sequencing was performed afterwards. Culture lasted about 10 days before CD4+ T cell isolation. The cohort was immunized with two doses of either the BNT162b2 or mRNA-1273 vaccine. The sample was CD4+ T cells from PBMCs cultured with HCoV-NL63 spike peptides, taken after COVID-19 vaccination. These receptors were taken from a human donor who received a COVID-19 vaccine. Some clones in this sample may be carry-over from other donors' samples.

The chain is built from TRBV5-1 and TRBJ1-1; no definite D call. The germline CDR1 and CDR2 sequences are SGHRS and YFSETQ. The CDR3 covers 13 residues. V lost 4 bases, J lost 4 bases, and 11 bases lay in between. The CDR3 region has the DNA TGCGCCAGCAGCCCCCCGATGACCACTGAAGCTTTCTTT. This sequence encodes CASSPPMTTEAFF.

The rearrangement uses TRBV29-1 and TRBJ1-3; D is unclear. Germline-derived CDR1 and CDR2 are SQVTM and ANQGSEA. Deletions cut 4 bases from V and 7 bases from J, with 17 bases between. The CDR3 loop spans 14 amino acids. The CDR3 coding sequence is TGCAGCGTTGTAACCGGACTCCGAGGGAACACCATATATTTT. Translation gives CSVVTGLRGNTIYF.

This sequence joins TRBV5-1 and TRBJ2-7, with D perhaps assigned TRBD1 or TRBD2 (5 bases each). The germline V gene encodes CDR1 SGHRS and CDR2 YFSETQ. This CDR3 has 14 residues. The V end lost 0 bases, the J end lost 4 bases, and 11 bases lay between the germline ends. The CDR3, as DNA: TGCGCCAGCAGCTTGGCACCAGGGAGATACGAGCAGTACGTC. This translates into CASSLAPGRYEQYV.

In its sample, this clone was seen a few times. As DNA, the CDR3 is TGTGCCAGCACCCTGGGACACATAACGCACAATGAGCAGTTCTTC. Translation: CASTLGHITHNEQFF. V is TRBV5-6 and J is TRBJ2-1, with D possibly TRBD1 on 6 matching bases. V was clipped by 6 bases and J by 5 bases, with 18 bases between them. Germline-derived CDR1 and CDR2 are SGHDT and YYEEEE. This CDR3 has 15 amino acids. The complete variable domain, with remaining parts taken from reference TRBV5-6 and TRBJ2-1, reads DAGVTQSPTHLIKTRGQQVTLRCSPKSGHDTVSWYQQALGQGPQFIFQYYEEEERQRGNFPDRFSGHQFPNYSSELNVNALLLGDSALYLCASTLGHITHNEQFFGPGTRLTVL.

The genes are TRBV6-5 and TRBJ2-5, with a possible D match to TRBD1 (5 bases). This CDR3 spans 14 amino acids. Trimming removed 5 bases from V and 3 bases from J, with 13 bases in between. The germline gives CDR1 MNHEY, CDR2 SVGAGI. In nucleotides, the CDR3 is TGTGCCAGCAGTCCCCAGGGTTGGGAAGAGACCCAGTACTTC. This codes for CASSPQGWEETQYF.

This clone was detected only a few times. The genes are TRBV5-1 and TRBJ1-1; tentatively, D is TRBD1 (6 bases). The CDR3 is 16 residues long. Germline V gives CDR1 SGHRS, CDR2 YFSETQ. With 1 base removed from V and 7 bases from J, the gap between germline ends came to 20 bases. CDR3: CASSLKPAGESFEAFF. The CDR3 DNA follows: TGCGCCAGCAGCTTGAAACCTGCAGGGGAATCTTTTGAAGCTTTCTTT.

The chain joins TRBV12-3 or TRBV12-4 to TRBJ1-1, with D tentatively TRBD1 (5 bases). The length of the CDR3 is 13 residues. V lost 6 bases and J 6 bases, leaving 14 bases between the germline ends. The CDR3 coding sequence is TGTGCCAGCAGAAGGGACGGGGAGGCTGAAGCTTTCTTT. It encodes CASRRDGEAEAFF.

The genes are TRBV5-1 and TRBJ2-1, with 7 bases aligning to TRBD1. The V gene end was trimmed by 3 bases and the J gene end by 7 bases; junction bases not matched to a gene: 10. In germline, CDR1 is SGHRS, CDR2 YFSETQ. The CDR3 has 15 amino acids. The DNA of the CDR3 is TGCGCCAGCAGCTACACTACGACAGGGAAGAATGAGCAGTTCTTC. Residues: CASSYTTTGKNEQFF.

This clone occurred a few times. The rearrangement links TRBV9 to TRBJ1-6, with 7 bases aligning to TRBD1. V shed 9 bases, J shed 7 bases, and the junction held 7 bases outside the gene matches. Germline V gene lookup returns CDR1 SGDLS and CDR2 YYNGEE. CDR3 length: 13 amino acids. The CDR3 DNA is TGTGCCATGTGGGACAGAAAAAATTCACCCCTCCACTTT. Protein: CAMWDRKNSPLHF.

This rearrangement joins TRBV7-3 to TRBJ1-2; no definite D call. CDR1 is SGHTA and CDR2 is FQGTGA in the germline V gene. This CDR3 has 15 residues. The V end was cut by 1 base, the J end by 4 bases, with 13 bases between. As DNA, the CDR3 is TGTGCCAGCAGCTTAAGTTCAGGAAGCATCTATGGCTACACCTTC. Translated: CASSLSSGSIYGYTF.